Below, 24 T cell receptor beta chains from the same sample are listed, as sequenced in a study of cytomegalovirus exposure and HLA in healthy donors. Amplification used 60 Vbeta primers and 13 Jbeta primers. Sequencing was performed with immunoSEQ multiplex PCR; in TCRdb, only in-frame clones are kept and a portion is missing. The data hold 150,000 to 200,000 clones, with 78% observed a single time. Sequencing was performed on PBMCs. These TCRs come from a woman in her fifties or sixties in good health and CMV-seropositive.

The V call is TRBV5-1, the J call TRBJ2-7, with D maybe TRBD2 (5 bases). The germline V and J ends were trimmed by 4 bases and 1 base, with 18 bases remaining between them. Looked up from germline, CDR1 is SGHRS and CDR2 is YFSETQ. The CDR3 contains 16 residues. The CDR3 sequence: CASSRGYTSLSYEQYF. The CDR3 bases are TGCGCCAGCAGCCGAGGGTACACATCTCTTTCCTACGAGCAGTACTTC.

This chain uses TRBV6-6 with TRBJ1-2; D ambiguous. V was pared by 0 bases and J by 14 bases, with 7 bases between. The CDR3 spans 10 residues. The germline V gene has CDR1 MNHNY and CDR2 SVGAGI (reference sequence). CDR3 sequence reads: CASSYSNQTF. CDR3 DNA: TGTGCCAGCAGTTACTCGAACCAGACCTTC.

The gene calls are TRBV7-8 and TRBJ2-5, with D tentatively TRBD1 (6 bases). The CDR3 totals 15 residues. The V and J ends lost 5 bases and 5 bases respectively, with 18 bases between them. Germline V gene sequence: CDR1 SGHVS, CDR2 FQNEAQ. CDR3: CASSHLGGRQETQYF. CDR3 sequence (DNA): TGTGCCAGCAGCCACCTAGGGGGTCGTCAGGAGACCCAGTACTTC.

The J gene is TRBJ2-7, the V gene TRBV5-6; 9 nucleotides match TRBD1. Per the germline V gene, CDR1 is SGHDT and CDR2 is YYEEEE. The CDR3 spans 14 residues. V lost 7 bases, J lost 3 bases, and 8 bases stayed unmatched. The CDR3 loop reads CASGPGTGSYEQYF. Here the CDR3 DNA reads TGTGCCAGCGGACCGGGGACAGGGAGCTACGAGCAGTACTTC.

The rearrangement joins TRBV7-9 to TRBJ1-5; D unresolved. Germline CDR1 reads SEHNR; CDR2 reads FQNEAQ (reference sequence). This CDR3 region has 13 residues. Trimming removed 1 base from V and 7 bases from J, with 8 bases in between. The CDR3 DNA reads TGTGCCAGCAGCTTAGACTCTAGGCAGCCCCAGCATTTT. This codes for CASSLDSRQPQHF. Full variable domain (remainder filled in from reference TRBV7-9 and TRBJ1-5): DTGVSQNPRHKITKRGQNVTFRCDPISEHNRLYWYRQTLGQGPEFLTYFQNEAQLEKSRLLSDRFSAERPKGSFSTLEIQRTEQGDSAMYLCASSLDSRQPQHFGDGTRLSIL.

This clone was recorded once. The J gene is TRBJ1-3, the V gene TRBV15; 7 positions match TRBD1. This CDR3 spans 14 amino acids. Losses at the gene ends were 4 bases for V and 13 bases for J; bases not matched to a gene: 13. Germline CDR1 and CDR2: LNHNV and YYDKDF (reference sequence). CDR3 coding DNA: TGTGCCACCAGCACGCCGGGACAGCGTAAAGATATATATTTT. As protein: CATSTPGQRKDIYF.

The chain recombines TRBV6-1 with TRBJ1-6; 8 bases align to TRBD1. The germline CDR1 and CDR2 sequences are MNHNS and SASEGT. CDR3 length equals 16 residues. J lost 2 bases, V lost 3 bases, and 3 bases had no gene match. The CDR3 here is CASSDNRGAYNSPLHF. CDR3 DNA sequence: TGTGCCAGCAGTGATAACAGGGGGGCCTATAATTCACCCCTCCACTTT.

Concerning this clone: The junction departs from germline at one end; a sequencing error may be responsible. The rearrangement links TRBV6-6 to TRBJ2-2; tentatively, D is TRBD1 (7 bases). There are 15 residues in the CDR3. Per germline, CDR1 MNHNY and CDR2 SVGAGI (reference sequence). The CDR3 is CASSYSQGRTGELFF. CDR3 sequence (DNA): TGTGCCAGCAGTTACTCACAGGGGAGGACCGGAGAGCTGTTTTTT.

The J gene is TRBJ2-1, the V gene TRBV6-5; the match to TRBD2 covers 10 bases. Germline lookup yields CDR1 MNHEY and CDR2 SVGAGI. Trimming removed 6 bases from V and 10 bases from J; junction bases left unmatched: 12. The CDR3 is 15 amino acids. The CDR3 region is CASRPSSGGLGEQFF. The DNA for the CDR3 is TGTGCCAGCAGGCCATCTAGCGGGGGACTAGGGGAGCAGTTCTTC.

DNA for the CDR3: TGTGCCAGCAGCCCAGAGGGAGGTCAGCCCCAGCATTTT. It codes for CASSPEGGQPQHF. The chain couples TRBV7-9 to TRBJ1-5; D is uncertain. Per the germline V gene, CDR1 is SEHNR and CDR2 is FQNEAQ (reference sequence). The length of the CDR3 is 13 residues. The V end lost 5 bases, the J end lost 6 bases, and 11 bases lay between the germline ends.

This sequence joins TRBV2 and TRBJ1-2; 8 bases fit TRBD1. The length of the CDR3 is 16 residues. Germline V gene data show CDR1 as SNHLY and CDR2 as FYNNEI. The V gene end was trimmed by 6 bases and the J gene end by 4 bases; junction bases not matched to a gene: 13. CDR3 DNA: TGTGCCAGCAGGCCGCTCCGGGACAGGTCCCTCTATGGCTACACCTTC. Translating it yields CASRPLRDRSLYGYTF.

The chain is built from TRBV5-6 and TRBJ2-1; 10 bases are shared with TRBD1. The V gene end was trimmed by 7 bases and the J gene end by 1 base; junction bases not matched to a gene: 11. Germline V CDR1 and CDR2: SGHDT, YYEEEE. The CDR3 is made up of 17 amino acids. CDR3 protein: CASDPGTGVRSYNEQFF. The DNA of the CDR3 is TGTGCCAGCGATCCCGGGACAGGGGTAAGATCCTACAATGAGCAGTTCTTC.

This clone showed up just a few times. The V call is TRBV2, the J call TRBJ2-6, with D possibly matching TRBD2 (6 bases). Germline values: CDR1 SNHLY, CDR2 FYNNEI. The CDR3 is 21 amino acids. Trimming shortened V by 4 bases and J by 0 bases, and 25 bases separated the two germline ends. The CDR3 coding sequence is TGTGCCAGCAGTGTATCGAAACGGGGACTTCCGACCCTCTCTGGGGCCAACGTCCTGACTTTC. It is translated as CASSVSKRGLPTLSGANVLTF.

This clone came up once. V is TRBV21-1 and J is TRBJ2-5; the table gives TRBD2 as D, unverified against the DNA. TRBV21-1 is designated a pseudogene. The CDR3 loop spans 18 amino acids. The CDR3 nucleotides read TGTGCCAGCAGCAAATGGGCTAGCGGGGGGCGGTACCAAGAGACCCAGTACTTC. The encoded protein is CASSKWASGGRYQETQYF.

The J gene is TRBJ2-6, the V gene TRBV6-5; D uncertain. The CDR3 is 15 residues long. Trimming stripped 6 bases from V and 0 bases from J, with 9 bases between. Germline V gene data show CDR1 as MNHEY and CDR2 as SVGAGI. The CDR3 loop reads CASSRAPSGANVLTF. Here the CDR3 DNA reads TGTGCCAGCAGCCGAGCCCCCTCTGGGGCCAACGTCCTGACTTTC.

About this clone itself: Other DNA sequences in this specimen translate into the identical CDR3. This rearrangement joins TRBV2 to TRBJ1-5; TRBD1 matches 10 bases. V gave up 7 bases and J gave up 2 bases; unmatched junction bases: 11. CDR3 length: 17 amino acids. CDR1 is SNHLY, CDR2 FYNNEI, per germline. The CDR3 nucleotides read TGTGCCAGCACCGATCGGACAGGGGGGAATCGCAATCAGCCCCAGCATTTT. It specifies CASTDRTGGNRNQPQHF.

The chain joins TRBV6-1 to TRBJ2-2, with a possible D match to TRBD1 (6 bases). Germline assignment: CDR1 MNHNS and CDR2 SASEGT. This CDR3 comprises 11 residues. The CDR3 bases are TGTGGTGGGGGCTCCACCGGGGAGCTGTTTTTT. Translated, it gives CGGGSTGELFF.

The rearrangement links TRBV5-1 to TRBJ2-1; no firm D call. The V end was cut by 0 bases, the J end by 7 bases, with 17 bases between. The CDR3 is made up of 16 amino acids. The germline V gene has CDR1 SGHRS and CDR2 YFSETQ. DNA of the CDR3: TGCGCCAGCAGCTTGGGGGCCGGCGTCTCATTTAATGAGCAGTTCTTC. This sequence encodes CASSLGAGVSFNEQFF.

The chain carries TRBV6-5 and TRBJ1-2; 10 positions agree with TRBD1. The CDR3 runs 14 residues. Per germline, CDR1 MNHEY and CDR2 SVGAGI. With V trimmed by 8 bases and J by 4 bases, 7 bases remained unmatched. DNA for the CDR3: TGTGCCAGCGGCCGACGGACAGGGGGCTATGGCTACACCTTC. It specifies CASGRRTGGYGYTF.

This clone was counted only a few times. The sample holds other DNA sequences that translate to the same CDR3. This rearrangement joins TRBV18 to TRBJ1-1, with unresolved D. Germline CDR1 KGHSH, CDR2 LQKENI. The V end lost 3 bases, the J end lost 3 bases, and 8 bases lay between the germline ends. The CDR3 length is 13 residues. The CDR3 nucleotides are TGTGCCAGCTCACCCATCCGGGACACTGAAGCTTTCTTT. This translates into CASSPIRDTEAFF.

The CDR3 sequence is CASSPRGFSTDTQYF. The DNA of the CDR3 is TGTGCCAGCAGTCCTAGGGGATTCAGTACAGATACGCAGTATTTT. The rearrangement links TRBV2 to TRBJ2-3; the D gene is possibly TRBD1 (5 bases). The CDR3 loop spans 15 amino acids. CDR1 and CDR2 (germline): SNHLY, FYNNEI. The ends were cut back, 5 bases at V and 3 bases at J, with 15 bases in the middle.

The V and J genes are TRBV7-3 and TRBJ2-3; possibly TRBD1 for D (5 bases). V gave up 2 bases and J gave up 2 bases, with 14 bases separating them. CDR1 is SGHTA and CDR2 is FQGTGA in the germline V gene. The CDR3 is 16 residues long. The CDR3 sequence is CASSLWGQGITDTQYF. DNA for the CDR3: TGTGCCAGCAGCTTATGGGGCCAGGGAATCACAGATACGCAGTATTTT.

The chain employs TRBV6-1 and TRBJ1-5; the D gene is possibly TRBD1 (6 bases). V was pared by 3 bases and J by 2 bases, with 11 bases between. The CDR3 totals 15 residues. Germline V CDR1 and CDR2: MNHNS, SASEGT. The CDR3 loop is CASSDRGKGNQPQHF. The CDR3 DNA reads TGTGCCAGCAGTGATAGGGGGAAGGGCAATCAGCCCCAGCATTTT.

This clone was recorded only once. The V call is TRBV11-2, the J call TRBJ1-2, with 10 bases identical to TRBD1. The CDR3 runs to 13 residues. Germline V gene sequence: CDR1 SGHAT, CDR2 FQNNGV. V was pared by 6 bases and J by 5 bases, with 3 bases of the junction left unmatched. CDR3 residues: CASSPDRGYGYTF. CDR3 DNA: TGTGCCAGCAGTCCGGACAGGGGGTATGGCTACACCTTC.